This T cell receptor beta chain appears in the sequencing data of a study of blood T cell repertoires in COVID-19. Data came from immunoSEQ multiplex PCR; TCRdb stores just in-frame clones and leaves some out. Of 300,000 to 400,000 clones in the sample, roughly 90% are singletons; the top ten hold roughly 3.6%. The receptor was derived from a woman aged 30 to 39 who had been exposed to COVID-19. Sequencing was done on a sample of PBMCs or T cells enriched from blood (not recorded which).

The CDR3 bases are TGTGCCAGCACCAACAGGGATAGGAATTCACCCCTCCACTTT. This sequence encodes CASTNRDRNSPLHF. J is TRBJ1-6 and V is TRBV27; D is perhaps TRBD1 (6 bases). Germline V lookup: CDR1 MNHEY, CDR2 SMNVEV (reference sequence). CDR3 length: 14 residues. V was clipped by 7 bases and J by 7 bases, with 14 bases between them.